These 6 T cell receptor beta chains originate from one sample sequenced in a study of shared clonotypes between healthy human individuals. Here immunoSEQ multiplex PCR was the method, and the copy in TCRdb shows in-frame clones only, minus some. This sample has roughly 530,000 clones, with about 96% found just once. The sample consisted of naive CD4+ T cells sorted from blood. Subset here: CD45RA+ positively selected. Receptor source: a woman in her twenties or thirties in good health.

The chain links TRBV10-2 to TRBJ2-2; TRBD2 matches at 11 bases. Unmatched junction bases numbered 8, after V lost 4 bases and J lost 7 bases. The CDR3 runs 16 residues. Germline CDR1 and CDR2: WSHSY and SAAADI. CDR3 sequence (DNA): TGCGCCAGCAGTGGTAGCGGGAGGGCCCGCGGCGGGGAGCTGTTTTTT. It encodes CASSGSGRARGGELFF.

V gene TRBV9 combines with J gene TRBJ2-5, with TRBD1 as a possible D gene (6 bases). The end of the DNA aligns better with TRBJ2-7, so the J call may be wrong. The CDR3 consists of 13 residues. CDR1 and CDR2 (germline): SGDLS, YYNGEE. The CDR3 nucleotides read TGTGCCAGCAGCGCGTCACAGGGCTACGAGCAGTACTTC. It yields the protein CASSASQGYEQYF.

This chain uses TRBV7-9 with TRBJ2-7, with TRBD1 as a possible D gene (6 bases). Germline V CDR1 and CDR2: SEHNR, FQNEAQ (reference sequence). Trimming shortened V by 1 base and J by 3 bases, and 13 bases separated the two germline ends. This CDR3 is 15 amino acids long. Here the CDR3 DNA reads TGTGCCAGCAGCTTAGGGCAGGGGATCTTCTACGAGCAGTACTTC. Amino acid sequence: CASSLGQGIFYEQYF.

The V gene is TRBV19, the J gene TRBJ1-5; 8 bases line up with TRBD1. Germline assignment: CDR1 LNHDA and CDR2 SQIVND (reference sequence). The CDR3 length is 18 residues. J gave up 1 base and V 7 bases, and 15 bases lay outside the gene matches. The CDR3 nucleotides are TGTGCCAGTACTTCCGGGACAGGACTCCCTAAAAGCAATCAGCCCCAGCATTTT. Encoded protein: CASTSGTGLPKSNQPQHF.

The rearrangement links TRBV5-4 to TRBJ1-1; 7 nucleotides line up with TRBD1. CDR1 SGHNT and CDR2 YYREEE come from the germline V gene (reference sequence). V lost 3 bases, J lost 11 bases, and 7 bases stayed unmatched. This CDR3 region has 12 residues. CDR3: CASSYEDRRAFF. CDR3 nucleotides: TGTGCCAGCAGCTACGAGGACAGGCGGGCTTTCTTT.

The V and J genes are TRBV15 and TRBJ2-1, with D unresolved. The CDR3 covers 13 residues. Germline V gives CDR1 LNHNV, CDR2 YYDKDF (reference sequence). V gave up 1 base and J gave up 7 bases, with 8 bases separating them. CDR3 nucleotides: TGTGCCACCAGCAGAGGGGTCCGGAATGAGCAGTTCTTC. This encodes CATSRGVRNEQFF. The complete variable domain, with remaining parts taken from reference TRBV15 and TRBJ2-1, reads DAMVIQNPRYQVTQFGKPVTLSCSQTLNHNVMYWYQQKSSQAPKLLFHYYDKDFNNEADTPDNFQSRRPNTSFCFLDIRSPGLGDTAMYLCATSRGVRNEQFFGPGTRLTVL.